In its sample, the clone carrying this TCR beta chain was seen once. V shed 2 bases, J shed 2 bases, and the junction held 2 bases outside the gene matches. Germline lookup yields CDR1 SGDLS and CDR2 YYNGEE. This CDR3 region has 14 residues. This sample is drawn from a study of blood T cell repertoires in COVID-19. Profiling relied on immunoSEQ multiplex PCR, and the TCRdb table lists in-frame clones only, not all of them. The sample carries 95,000 to 150,000 clones, around 77% recorded once. The chain has TRBV9 and TRBJ2-7, with TRBD2 matching 9 bases. The receptor was derived from a man aged 60 to 69 with active or convalescent COVID-19. Sequencing input: peripheral blood. CDR3 nucleotides: TGTGCCAGCAGCGTGCGGGAGGGAGCCTACGAGCAGTACTTC. Amino acid sequence: CASSVREGAYEQYF. The complete variable domain, with remaining parts taken from reference TRBV9 and TRBJ2-7, reads DSGVTQTPKHLITATGQRVTLRCSPRSGDLSVYWYQQSLDQGLQFLIQYYNGEERAKGNILERFSAQQFPDLHSELNLSSLELGDSALYFCASSVREGAYEQYFGPGTRLTVT.